This T cell receptor beta chain was obtained from a study of T cell responses to AZD1222 COVID-19 vaccine. Trimming took 5 bases from V and 8 from J; bases not matched to a gene: 9. The germline V gene has CDR1 SGHNT and CDR2 YENEEA. The CDR3 sequence is 16 residues long. In this sample, this clone turned up once. Its specificity is not known. Assay: immunoSEQ multiplex PCR; the TCRdb copy retains only in-frame clones and omits some. Of around 150,000 clones listed, over 85% are singletons. Study-wide findings and caveats: Among spike-specific TCRs, nearly half reportedly target unmutated variant regions.

V is TRBV11-3 and J is TRBJ2-1, with 13 bases identical to TRBD2. The TCR comes from an adult in good health. The specimen was peripheral blood, collected on day 0 of AZD1222 vaccination. CDR3 in amino acids: CASSLGLAGEVDEQFF. Written as DNA, the CDR3 is TGTGCCAGCAGCCTCGGACTAGCGGGAGAGGTGGATGAGCAGTTCTTC.